The 13 T cell receptor beta chains below all came from one sample that was sequenced in a study of cytomegalovirus exposure and HLA in healthy donors. Amplification used 60 Vbeta primers and 13 Jbeta primers. Here immunoSEQ multiplex PCR was the method, and the copy in TCRdb shows in-frame clones only, minus some. Of about 160,000 clones listed, approximately 81% are singletons. Sequenced material: PBMCs. The receptors originated from a boy aged 2 to 9 in good health and CMV-seronegative.

The CDR3, as DNA: TGTGCCTCCGTGAAAAGAGGGGGCCGGAACACTGAAGCTTTCTTT. It is translated as CASVKRGGRNTEAFF. The chain joins TRBV28 to TRBJ1-1; 7 nucleotides match TRBD1. Germline V gives CDR1 MDHEN, CDR2 SYDVKM. Trimming cost V 11 bases and J 1 base; bases outside gene matches: 13. This CDR3 spans 15 amino acids.

J is TRBJ2-3 and V is TRBV29-1; possible D gene TRBD2, 5 bases. This CDR3 comprises 13 residues. CDR1 and CDR2 (germline): SQVTM, ANQGSEA. Trimming shortened V by 3 bases and J by 2 bases, and 9 bases separated the two germline ends. The CDR3 sequence is CSVEGRYTDTQYF. The DNA for the CDR3 is TGCAGCGTTGAGGGGAGATACACAGATACGCAGTATTTT.

The rearrangement joins TRBV28 to TRBJ1-2; TRBD1 aligns across 7 bases. The CDR3 spans 12 residues. V shed 9 bases and J 8 bases; nucleotides not matched to a gene: 9. Germline assignment: CDR1 MDHEN and CDR2 SYDVKM. CDR3 sequence: CASATGNEGYTF. CDR3 nucleotides: TGTGCCAGTGCGACAGGGAATGAAGGCTACACCTTC.

The CDR3 region has the DNA TGTGCCAGCAGCGTGAGCGGGCAAGAGACCCAGTACTTC. It yields the protein CASSVSGQETQYF. The chain is built from TRBV9 and TRBJ2-5; weak D call: TRBD2 (6 bases). CDR1 and CDR2 from the germline V gene are SGDLS and YYNGEE. The CDR3 sequence is 13 residues long. V was pared by 2 bases and J by 2 bases, with 7 bases between. Filled out from reference TRBV9 and TRBJ2-5, the complete variable domain reads DSGVTQTPKHLITATGQRVTLRCSPRSGDLSVYWYQQSLDQGLQFLIQYYNGEERAKGNILERFSAQQFPDLHSELNLSSLELGDSALYFCASSVSGQETQYFGPGTRLLVL.

This chain joins TRBV30 and TRBJ2-4, with D unclear. There are 16 residues in the CDR3. The germline CDR1 and CDR2 sequences are GTSNPN and SVGIG (reference sequence). Trimming left V 4 bases short and J 0 bases short, with 16 bases between. The CDR3 bases are TGTGCCTGGAACGACGGAGTACAAGGAGCCAAAAACATTCAGTACTTC. This translates into CAWNDGVQGAKNIQYF.

The chain links TRBV9 to TRBJ2-2; a possible D gene is TRBD1 (6 bases). The V gene's germline CDR1 is SGDLS and CDR2 YYNGEE. Trimming took 3 bases from V and 4 from J, leaving 13 bases between them. This CDR3 contains 15 residues. The CDR3 protein is CASSARDTSTGELFF. In nucleotides, the CDR3 is TGTGCCAGCAGCGCCCGGGACACAAGCACCGGGGAGCTGTTTTTT.

This sequence joins TRBV28 and TRBJ1-6, with a possible D match to TRBD1 (5 bases). Germline CDR1 MDHEN, CDR2 SYDVKM. CDR3 size: 15 residues. Trimming cost V 6 bases and J 9 bases, with 18 bases left between them. In DNA form, the CDR3 reads TGTGCCAGCAGACCTACAATCAGGGTTGGTTCACCCCTCCACTTT. It translates to CASRPTIRVGSPLHF.

The chain is built from TRBV5-1 and TRBJ2-5; maybe TRBD1 (5 bases). Per the germline V gene, CDR1 is SGHRS and CDR2 is YFSETQ. The CDR3 loop spans 17 amino acids. Deletions cut 1 base from V and 0 bases from J, with 16 bases between. The CDR3 region is CASSLSWGRQYQETQYF. The CDR3 DNA sequence: TGCGCCAGCAGCTTGTCTTGGGGCCGCCAGTACCAAGAGACCCAGTACTTC.

This chain joins TRBV5-4 and TRBJ1-1, with 12 bases fitting TRBD1. J was trimmed by 7 bases and V by 4 bases; bases with no gene match: 8. Germline lookup yields CDR1 SGHNT and CDR2 YYREEE (reference sequence). This CDR3 contains 15 residues. The DNA of the CDR3 is TGTGCCAGCAGCCTGGGACAGGGGGCCCTTGATGAAGCTTTCTTT. Translated: CASSLGQGALDEAFF.

This clone was seen only once. This chain uses TRBV10-3 with TRBJ2-7, with a weak D call TRBD1 (6 bases). Trimming cost V 10 bases and J 5 bases, with 12 bases left between them. The CDR3 length is 11 residues. Germline lookup yields CDR1 ENHRY and CDR2 SYGVKD. This CDR3 is CATAQGDEQYV. The CDR3 nucleotides are TGTGCCACGGCACAGGGCGACGAGCAGTACGTC.

The table lists this clone with a count of one. V gene TRBV9 combines with J gene TRBJ2-5, with 9 bases aligning to TRBD2. V lost 4 bases to trimming and J lost 1 base; unmatched junction nucleotides: 8. Germline values: CDR1 SGDLS, CDR2 YYNGEE. This CDR3 contains 16 residues. CDR3 in amino acids: CASSPSPTSGQETQYF. DNA of the CDR3: TGTGCCAGCAGCCCTTCACCGACTAGCGGCCAAGAGACCCAGTACTTC.

The chain has TRBV5-1 and TRBJ2-7; 9 nucleotides agree with TRBD1. The CDR3 is 16 residues long. From germline, CDR1 is SGHRS and CDR2 YFSETQ. Losses at the gene ends were 3 bases for V and 2 bases for J; bases not matched to a gene: 9. The CDR3 region is CASSWGTGSSTYEQYV. The CDR3 DNA is TGCGCCAGCAGCTGGGGGACAGGGTCATCGACCTACGAGCAGTACGTC.

The chain is built from TRBV7-9 and TRBJ2-1; 10 bases are shared with TRBD2. CDR1 SEHNR and CDR2 FQNEAQ come from the germline V gene (reference sequence). This CDR3 has 15 amino acids. The trim removed 5 bases at V and 4 bases at J, leaving 5 bases unmatched. CDR3 in DNA: TGTGCCAGCAGCCCCGGGACTAGCGCTTACAATGAGCAGTTCTTC. It specifies CASSPGTSAYNEQFF. Combining the CDR3 with reference TRBV7-9 and TRBJ2-1 gives the whole variable domain DTGVSQNPRHKITKRGQNVTFRCDPISEHNRLYWYRQTLGQGPEFLTYFQNEAQLEKSRLLSDRFSAERPKGSFSTLEIQRTEQGDSAMYLCASSPGTSAYNEQFFGPGTRLTVL.